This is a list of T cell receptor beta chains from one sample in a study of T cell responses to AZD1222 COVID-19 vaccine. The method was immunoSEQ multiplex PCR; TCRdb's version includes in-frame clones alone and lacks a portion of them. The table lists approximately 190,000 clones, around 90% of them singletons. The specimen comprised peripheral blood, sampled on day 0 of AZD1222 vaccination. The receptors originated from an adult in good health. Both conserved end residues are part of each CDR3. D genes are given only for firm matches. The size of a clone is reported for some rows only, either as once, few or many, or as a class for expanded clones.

DNA: TGTGCCAGCAGCCAAGAAAACACTGAAGCTTTCTTT
CDR3: CASSQENTEAFF
J: TRBJ1-1
D: .
size: .
V: TRBV3-1/TRBV3-2

DNA: TGCAGCGCATCGGGGGGGCCTAACTATGGCTACACCTTC
CDR3: CSASGGPNYGYTF
J: TRBJ1-2
D: .
size: once
V: TRBV29-1

DNA: TGTGCCAGCAGCCACACCTCTCCAGATGGCTACACCTTC
CDR3: CASSHTSPDGYTF
J: TRBJ1-2
D: .
size: many
V: TRBV4-2

DNA: TGTGCCAGCAGTCCGAGGCAGGGGGCGAACACTGAAGCTTTCTTT
CDR3: CASSPRQGANTEAFF
J: TRBJ1-1
D: TRBD1
size: .
V: TRBV6-5

DNA: TGTGCCAGCAGCTTCGGCCCGGACAGGTTCGACGATAATTCACCCCTCCACTTT
CDR3: CASSFGPDRFDDNSPLHF
J: TRBJ1-6
D: TRBD1
size: medium-sized
V: TRBV11-2

DNA: TGTGCCAGCAGAAGACAGGGAGGGCAGCCCCAGCATTTT
CDR3: CASRRQGGQPQHF
J: TRBJ1-5
D: TRBD1
size: .
V: TRBV12-3/TRBV12-4

DNA: TGTGCCAGTCGGCTAGCGGACAGCGGGGAGCTGTTTTTT
CDR3: CASRLADSGELFF
J: TRBJ2-2
D: .
size: .
V: TRBV7-3

DNA: TGTGCCAGCAGTCCAATAACGGGGCGAGAGACCCAGTACTTC
CDR3: CASSPITGRETQYF
J: TRBJ2-5
D: .
size: .
V: TRBV27

DNA: TGTGCCAGCAGCTTAACCTACACAGATACGCAGTATTTT
CDR3: CASSLTYTDTQYF
J: TRBJ2-3
D: .
size: .
V: TRBV7-3

DNA: TGCGCCAGCAGCTCGGGACTAGCGGGGGGATACGAGCAGTACTTC
CDR3: CASSSGLAGGYEQYF
J: TRBJ2-7
D: TRBD2
size: once
V: TRBV5-1

DNA: TGTGCCAGCAGTTTGGGACAAACCTTGAACACTGAAGCTTTCTTT
CDR3: CASSLGQTLNTEAFF
J: TRBJ1-1
D: .
size: .
V: TRBV27

DNA: TGTGCTAGTGGTTTGGTAGGCTCAGATACGCAGTATTTT
CDR3: CASGLVGSDTQYF
J: TRBJ2-3
D: .
size: .
V: TRBV12-5

DNA: TGCGCCAGCAGTCAATCGACAGGCCCGAAGGGGCCAAATCAGCCCCAGCATTTT
CDR3: CASSQSTGPKGPNQPQHF
J: TRBJ1-5
D: .
size: .
V: TRBV23-1

DNA: TGTGCCAGCAGAAACAGGGGGAATAATGAAAAACTGTTTTTT
CDR3: CASRNRGNNEKLFF
J: TRBJ1-4
D: TRBD1
size: .
V: TRBV27

DNA: TGTGCCAGCAGTTACTTCCCGGACAGGGACTCTGGCTACACCTTC
CDR3: CASSYFPDRDSGYTF
J: TRBJ1-2
D: TRBD1
size: once
V: TRBV6-6

DNA: TGTGCCAGCAGCTCAGAACAGGGTTTCATGAACACTGAAGCTTTCTTT
CDR3: CASSSEQGFMNTEAFF
J: TRBJ1-1
D: .
size: .
V: TRBV5-8

DNA: TGTGCCAGCAGTGACGACAGGGTCGGGCTCTACGAGCAGTACTTC
CDR3: CASSDDRVGLYEQYF
J: TRBJ2-7
D: TRBD1
size: .
V: TRBV6-6